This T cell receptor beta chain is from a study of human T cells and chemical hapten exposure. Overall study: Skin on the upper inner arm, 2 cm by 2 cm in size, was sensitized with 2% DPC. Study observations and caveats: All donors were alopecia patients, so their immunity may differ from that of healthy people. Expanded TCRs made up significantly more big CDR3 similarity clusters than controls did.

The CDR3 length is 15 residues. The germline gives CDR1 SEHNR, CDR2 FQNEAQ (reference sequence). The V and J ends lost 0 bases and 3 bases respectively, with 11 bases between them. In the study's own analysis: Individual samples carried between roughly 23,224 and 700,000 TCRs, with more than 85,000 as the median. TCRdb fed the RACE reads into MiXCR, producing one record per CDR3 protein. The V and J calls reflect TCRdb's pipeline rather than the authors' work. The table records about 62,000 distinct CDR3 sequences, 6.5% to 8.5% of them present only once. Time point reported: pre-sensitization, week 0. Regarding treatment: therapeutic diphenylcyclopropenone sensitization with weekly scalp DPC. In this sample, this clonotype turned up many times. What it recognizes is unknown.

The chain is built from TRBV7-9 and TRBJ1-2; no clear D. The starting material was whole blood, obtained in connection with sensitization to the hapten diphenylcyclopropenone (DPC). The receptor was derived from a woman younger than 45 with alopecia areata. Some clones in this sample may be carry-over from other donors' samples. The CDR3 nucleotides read TGTGCCAGCAGCTTAGCGGGCGTCACCCACTATGGCTACACCTTC. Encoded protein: CASSLAGVTHYGYTF. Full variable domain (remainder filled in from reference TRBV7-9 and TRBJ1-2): DTGVSQNPRHKITKRGQNVTFRCDPISEHNRLYWYRQTLGQGPEFLTYFQNEAQLEKSRLLSDRFSAERPKGSFSTLEIQRTEQGDSAMYLCASSLAGVTHYGYTFGSGTRLTVV.